The clone carrying this T cell receptor (beta chain) was recorded once. These data originate in a study of blood T cell repertoires in COVID-19. TCRdb's table, derived via immunoSEQ multiplex PCR, lists solely in-frame clones and lacks some. The table has roughly 250,000 clones, about 87% seen once. This clonotype originated in a woman aged 40 to 49 with acute or convalescent COVID-19. Sequencing was carried out using peripheral blood.

The CDR3, as DNA: TGCGCCAGCAGCCCCGGGGGGGACACAGCTAACTATGGCTACACCTTC. The encoded protein is CASSPGGDTANYGYTF. The genes are TRBV4-1 and TRBJ1-2, with a weak D call TRBD1 (6 bases). Germline V lookup: CDR1 MGHRA, CDR2 YSYEKL. The CDR3 consists of 16 residues. Trimming pared 4 bases from V and 0 bases from J, leaving 15 bases between.